This entry describes one T cell receptor (beta chain). Its specificity is not known. This sample stems from a study of T cell responses to AZD1222 COVID-19 vaccine. General study results and limits: Repertoires in all cases were sampled only once the peak T cell response had passed. Baseline seropositives among AZD1222 recipients totaled only six or seven.

Profiling relied on immunoSEQ multiplex PCR, and the TCRdb table lists in-frame clones only, not all of them. This table holds fewer than 200,000 clones, about nine tenths found once. The CDR3 loop spans 15 amino acids. The ends lost 5 bases at V and 4 bases at J; junction bases unmatched: 9. Germline V lookup: CDR1 SNHLY, CDR2 FYNNEI. The specimen was peripheral blood, collected on day 0 of AZD1222 vaccination. The gene calls are TRBV2 and TRBJ2-7; 9 positions agree with TRBD1. The receptor's source is an adult in good health. The CDR3 coding sequence is TGTGCCAGCAGTCCGGGACAGGGCCTGGGGTACGAGCAGTACTTC. Encoded protein: CASSPGQGLGYEQYF. The whole variable domain, remainder taken from reference TRBV2 and TRBJ2-7, is EPEVTQTPSHQVTQMGQEVILRCVPISNHLYFYWYRQILGQKVEFLVSFYNNEISEKSEIFDDQFSVERPDGSNFTLKIRSTKLEDSAMYFCASSPGQGLGYEQYFGPGTRLTVT.